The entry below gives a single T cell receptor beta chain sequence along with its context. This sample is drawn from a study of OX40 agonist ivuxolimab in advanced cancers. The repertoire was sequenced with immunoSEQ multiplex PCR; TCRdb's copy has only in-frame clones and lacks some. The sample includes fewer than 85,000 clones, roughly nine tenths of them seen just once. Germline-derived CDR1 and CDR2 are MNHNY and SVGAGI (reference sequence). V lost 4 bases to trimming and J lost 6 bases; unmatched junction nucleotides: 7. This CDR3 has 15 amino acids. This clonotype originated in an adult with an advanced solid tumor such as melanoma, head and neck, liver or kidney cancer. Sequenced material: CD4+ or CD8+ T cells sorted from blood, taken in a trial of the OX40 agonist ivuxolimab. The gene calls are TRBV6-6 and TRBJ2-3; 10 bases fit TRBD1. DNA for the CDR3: TGTGCCAGCAGTTTGACAGGGGGCGTCACGGATACGCAGTATTTT. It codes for CASSLTGGVTDTQYF.